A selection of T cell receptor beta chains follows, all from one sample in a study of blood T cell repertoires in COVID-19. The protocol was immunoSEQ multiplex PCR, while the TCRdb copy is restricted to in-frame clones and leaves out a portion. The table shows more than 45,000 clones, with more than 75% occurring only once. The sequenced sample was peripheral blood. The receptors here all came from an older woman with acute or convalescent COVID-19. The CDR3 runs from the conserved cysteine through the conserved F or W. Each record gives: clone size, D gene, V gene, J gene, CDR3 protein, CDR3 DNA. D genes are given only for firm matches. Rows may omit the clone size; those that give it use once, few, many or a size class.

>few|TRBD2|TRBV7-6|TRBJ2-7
CASSFTTSGGLEQYF
TGTGCCAGCAGCTTTACGACTAGCGGGGGGCTCGAGCAGTACTTC
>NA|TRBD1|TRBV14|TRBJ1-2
CASSLFGQGYGYTF
TGTGCCAGCAGCCTGTTCGGACAGGGCTATGGCTACACCTTC
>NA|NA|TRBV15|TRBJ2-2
CATSSWGANTGELFF
TGTGCCACCAGCAGCTGGGGGGCGAACACCGGGGAGCTGTTTTTT
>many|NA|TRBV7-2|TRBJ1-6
CASSSDATGNSPLHF
TGTGCCAGCAGCTCAGACGCAACAGGGAATTCACCCCTCCACTTT
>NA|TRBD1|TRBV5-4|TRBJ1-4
CASSSTGTGERTNEKLFF
TGTGCCAGCAGCTCCACCGGGACAGGGGAGAGGACTAATGAAAAACTGTTTTTT
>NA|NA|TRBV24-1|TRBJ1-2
CATQDSSLYGYTF
TGTGCCACCCAGGACAGTAGCCTCTATGGCTACACCTTC
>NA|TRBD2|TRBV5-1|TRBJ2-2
CASSLEASGAGTGELFF
TGCGCCAGCAGCTTGGAGGCTAGCGGGGCCGGCACCGGGGAGCTGTTTTTT
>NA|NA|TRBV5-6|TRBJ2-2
CASSLGISNTGELFF
TGTGCCAGCAGCTTGGGTATTTCGAACACCGGGGAGCTGTTTTTT
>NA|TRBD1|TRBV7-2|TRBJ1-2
CASSPLTGSAGYTF
TGTGCCAGCAGCCCCTTGACAGGGTCCGCTGGCTACACCTTC
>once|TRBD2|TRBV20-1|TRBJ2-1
CSASGNAGLAVDNEQFF
TGCAGTGCTAGTGGGAACGCGGGACTAGCGGTGGACAATGAGCAGTTCTTC
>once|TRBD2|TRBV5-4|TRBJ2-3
CASSSRTSGGIGSDTQYF
TGTGCCAGCAGCTCCCGGACTAGCGGGGGGATTGGGTCAGATACGCAGTATTTT
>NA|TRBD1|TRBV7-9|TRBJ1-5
CASSTGAGGDNQPQHF
TGTGCCAGCTCCACCGGGGCAGGGGGCGACAATCAGCCCCAGCATTTT
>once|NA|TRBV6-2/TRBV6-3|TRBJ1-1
CASSYLRGTEAFF
TGTGCCAGCAGTTACCTAAGGGGCACTGAAGCTTTCTTT
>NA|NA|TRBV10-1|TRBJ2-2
CASSESTRVGELFF
TGCGCCAGCAGTGAGTCGACTCGGGTCGGGGAGCTGTTTTTT
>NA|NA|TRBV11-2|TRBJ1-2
CASSLSGYGYTF
TGTGCCAGCAGCTTATCCGGCTATGGCTACACCTTC
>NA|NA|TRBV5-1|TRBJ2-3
CASSSDSRTDTQYF
TGCGCCAGCAGCTCCGACAGTCGCACAGATACGCAGTATTTT
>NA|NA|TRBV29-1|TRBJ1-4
CSVEDRNEKLFF
TGCAGCGTTGAGGACAGAAATGAAAAACTGTTTTTT
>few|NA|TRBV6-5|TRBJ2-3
CASSSTLASSSDTQYF
TGTGCCAGCAGTTCGACGCTAGCGTCTAGCTCAGATACGCAGTATTTT
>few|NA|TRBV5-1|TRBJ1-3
CASSLSRPREAIYF
TGCGCCAGCAGCTTGTCCAGGCCCCGGGAGGCCATATATTTT
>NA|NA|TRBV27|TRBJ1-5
CASARAGQPQHF
TGTGCCAGCGCCCGGGCGGGGCAGCCCCAGCATTTT
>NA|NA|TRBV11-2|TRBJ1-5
CASSYPADTRGNQPQHF
TGTGCCAGCAGCTACCCTGCTGATACCAGGGGCAATCAGCCCCAGCATTTT
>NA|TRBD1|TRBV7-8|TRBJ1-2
CASSLEYHGQGGYGYTF
TGTGCCAGCAGCCTAGAGTATCACGGACAGGGGGGCTATGGCTACACCTTC
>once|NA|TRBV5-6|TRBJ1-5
CASSLWQGSNQPQHF
TGTGCCAGCAGCTTGTGGCAGGGCAGCAATCAGCCCCAGCATTTT
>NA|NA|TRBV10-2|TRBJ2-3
CATSLADTQYF
TGCGCCACGAGCCTTGCAGATACGCAGTATTTT
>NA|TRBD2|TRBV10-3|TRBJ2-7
CAISARATSFEQYF
TGTGCCATCAGTGCAAGGGCGACTAGCTTTGAGCAGTACTTC
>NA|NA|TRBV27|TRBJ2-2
CASSLKGAGELFF
TGTGCCAGCAGTTTAAAAGGGGCCGGGGAGCTGTTTTTT
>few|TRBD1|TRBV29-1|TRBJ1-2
CSVGKSAPGTDNYGYTF
TGCAGCGTAGGTAAATCGGCCCCCGGGACAGATAACTATGGCTACACCTTC
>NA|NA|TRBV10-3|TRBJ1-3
CAISSGNTIYF
TGTGCCATCTCGTCTGGAAACACCATATATTTT
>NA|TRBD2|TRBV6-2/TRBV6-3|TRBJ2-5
CASSLGLAPETQYF
TGTGCCAGCAGTTTAGGACTAGCTCCGGAGACCCAGTACTTC
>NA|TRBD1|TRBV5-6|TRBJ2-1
CASSGDRGFEQFF
TGTGCCAGCAGCGGAGACAGGGGCTTTGAGCAGTTCTTC
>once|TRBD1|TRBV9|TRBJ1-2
CASSVAAWQGGTLAF
TGTGCCAGCAGCGTAGCGGCATGGCAGGGGGGAACTCTCGCCTTC
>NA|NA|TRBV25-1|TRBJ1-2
CASSTGMDGYTF
TGTGCCAGCAGTACAGGGATGGACGGCTACACCTTC
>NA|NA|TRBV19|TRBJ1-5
CASAWGQPDQPQHF
TGTGCCAGTGCGTGGGGCCAGCCTGATCAGCCCCAGCATTTT
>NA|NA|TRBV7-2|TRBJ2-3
CASSLALGIGLLRDTQYF
TGTGCCAGCAGCTTAGCGCTGGGCATCGGCCTACTTCGTGATACGCAGTATTTT
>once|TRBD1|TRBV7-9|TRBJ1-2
CASSSRGLGYGYTF
TGTGCCAGCAGCTCCAGGGGGCTTGGCTATGGCTACACCTTC
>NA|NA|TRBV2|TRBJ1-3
CASSLHRAGNTIYF
TGTGCCAGCAGCCTACACAGGGCGGGTAACACCATATATTTT
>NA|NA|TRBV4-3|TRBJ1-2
CASSQVGTDFYGYTF
TGCGCCAGCAGCCAAGTTGGCACTGACTTCTATGGCTACACCTTC
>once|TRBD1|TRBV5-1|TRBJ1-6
CASSSQGFGSPLHF
TGCGCCAGCAGCTCACAGGGGTTCGGTTCACCCCTCCACTTT
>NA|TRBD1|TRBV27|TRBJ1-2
CASSWDRGIGGYTF
TGTGCCAGCAGTTGGGACAGGGGGATTGGCGGCTACACCTTC
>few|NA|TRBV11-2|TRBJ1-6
CASSAGVNWSPLHF
TGTGCCAGCAGCGCCGGGGTTAACTGGTCACCCCTCCACTTT
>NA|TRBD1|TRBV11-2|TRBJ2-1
CASSKGQGEVDEQFF
TGTGCCAGCAGCAAGGGACAGGGAGAAGTTGATGAGCAGTTCTTC
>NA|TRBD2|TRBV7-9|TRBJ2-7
CASSRGGVSYEQYF
TGTGCCAGCAGCCGTGGGGGGGTCTCCTACGAGCAGTACTTC